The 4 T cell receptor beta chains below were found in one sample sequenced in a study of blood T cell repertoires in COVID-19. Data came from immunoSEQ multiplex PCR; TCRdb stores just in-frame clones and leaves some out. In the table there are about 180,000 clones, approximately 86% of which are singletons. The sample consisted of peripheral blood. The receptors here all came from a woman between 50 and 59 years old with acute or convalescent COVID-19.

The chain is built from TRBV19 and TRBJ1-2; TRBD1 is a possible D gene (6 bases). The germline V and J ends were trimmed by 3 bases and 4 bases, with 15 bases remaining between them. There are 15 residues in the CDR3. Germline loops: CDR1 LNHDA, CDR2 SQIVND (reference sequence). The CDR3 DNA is TGTGCCAGTAGTATGATGGGGGCGGGGGTCTATGGCTACACCTTC. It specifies CASSMMGAGVYGYTF.

The CDR3 nucleotides are TGCGCCAGCAGTGAGTCGTCCATGAACACTGAAGCTTTCTTT. Its protein is CASSESSMNTEAFF. This chain uses TRBV10-1 with TRBJ1-1; D is unclear. The length of the CDR3 is 14 residues. Trimming removed 0 bases from V and 0 bases from J, with 5 bases in between. Germline V gene lookup returns CDR1 WNHNN and CDR2 SYGVQD (reference sequence).

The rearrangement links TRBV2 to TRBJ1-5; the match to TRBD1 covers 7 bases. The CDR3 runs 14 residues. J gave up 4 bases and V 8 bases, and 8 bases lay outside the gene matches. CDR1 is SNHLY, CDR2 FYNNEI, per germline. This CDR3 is CASCGGTVNQPQHF. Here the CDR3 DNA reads TGTGCCAGCTGTGGAGGGACAGTTAATCAGCCCCAGCATTTT.

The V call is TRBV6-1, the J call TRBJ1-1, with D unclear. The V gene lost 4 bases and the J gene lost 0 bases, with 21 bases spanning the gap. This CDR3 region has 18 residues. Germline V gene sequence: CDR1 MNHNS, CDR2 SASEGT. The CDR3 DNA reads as TGTGCCAGCAGTGCTTTAGGAGGCCATTCCACGGTGAACACTGAAGCTTTCTTT. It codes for CASSALGGHSTVNTEAFF.